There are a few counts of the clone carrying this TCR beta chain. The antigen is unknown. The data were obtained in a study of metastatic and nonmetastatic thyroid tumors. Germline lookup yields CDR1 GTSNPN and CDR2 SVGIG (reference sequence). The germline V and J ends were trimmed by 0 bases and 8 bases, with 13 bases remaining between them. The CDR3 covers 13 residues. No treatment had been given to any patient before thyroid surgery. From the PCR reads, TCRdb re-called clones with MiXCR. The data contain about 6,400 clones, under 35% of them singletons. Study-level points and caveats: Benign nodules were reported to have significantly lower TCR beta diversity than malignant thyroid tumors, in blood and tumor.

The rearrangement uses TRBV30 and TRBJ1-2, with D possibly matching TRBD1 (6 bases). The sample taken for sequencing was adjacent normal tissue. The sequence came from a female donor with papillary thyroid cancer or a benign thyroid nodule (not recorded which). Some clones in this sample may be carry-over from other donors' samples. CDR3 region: CAWSVTGGGGYTF. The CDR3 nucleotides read TGTGCCTGGAGTGTAACCGGGGGCGGGGGCTACACCTTC.